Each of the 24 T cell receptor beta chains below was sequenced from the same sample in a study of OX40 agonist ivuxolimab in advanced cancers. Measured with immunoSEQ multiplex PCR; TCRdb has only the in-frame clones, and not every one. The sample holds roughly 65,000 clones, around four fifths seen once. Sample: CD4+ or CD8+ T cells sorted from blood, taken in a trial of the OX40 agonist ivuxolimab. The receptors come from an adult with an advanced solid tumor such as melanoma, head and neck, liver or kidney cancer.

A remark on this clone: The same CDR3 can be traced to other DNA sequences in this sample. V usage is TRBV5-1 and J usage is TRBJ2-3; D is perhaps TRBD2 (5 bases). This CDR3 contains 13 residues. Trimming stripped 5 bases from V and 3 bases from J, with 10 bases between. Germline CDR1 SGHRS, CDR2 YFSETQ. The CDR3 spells CASSRGGTDTQYF. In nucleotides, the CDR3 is TGCGCCAGCAGTCGCGGCGGGACAGATACGCAGTATTTT.

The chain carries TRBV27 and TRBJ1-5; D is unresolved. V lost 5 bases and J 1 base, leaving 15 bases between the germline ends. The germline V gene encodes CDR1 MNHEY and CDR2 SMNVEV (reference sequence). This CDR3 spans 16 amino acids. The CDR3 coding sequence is TGTGCCAGCAGTCTCCTCCCAGTTAGAAGCAATCAGCCCCAGCATTTT. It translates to CASSLLPVRSNQPQHF.

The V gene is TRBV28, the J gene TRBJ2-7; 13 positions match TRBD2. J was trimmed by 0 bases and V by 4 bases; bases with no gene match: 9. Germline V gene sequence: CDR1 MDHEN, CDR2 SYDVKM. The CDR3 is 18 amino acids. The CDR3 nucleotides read TGTGCCAGCAGTTCCCGGACTAGCGGGAGTGATAGCTCCTACGAGCAGTACTTC. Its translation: CASSSRTSGSDSSYEQYF.

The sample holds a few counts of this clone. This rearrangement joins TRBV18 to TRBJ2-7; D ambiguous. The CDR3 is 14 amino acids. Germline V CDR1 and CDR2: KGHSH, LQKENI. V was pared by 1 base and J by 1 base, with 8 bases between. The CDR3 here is CASSPQVESYEQYF. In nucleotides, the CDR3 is TGTGCCAGCTCACCACAGGTGGAATCCTACGAGCAGTACTTC. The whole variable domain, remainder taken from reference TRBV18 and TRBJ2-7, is NAGVMQNPRHLVRRRGQEARLRCSPMKGHSHVYWYRQLPEEGLKFMVYLQKENIIDESGMPKERFSAEFPKEGPSILRIQQVVRGDSAAYFCASSPQVESYEQYFGPGTRLTVT.

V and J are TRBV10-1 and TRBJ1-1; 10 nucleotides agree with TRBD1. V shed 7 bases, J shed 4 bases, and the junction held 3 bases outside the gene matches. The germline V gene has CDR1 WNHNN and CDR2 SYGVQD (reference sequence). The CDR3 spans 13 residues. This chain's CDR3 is CASTRTGGTEAFF. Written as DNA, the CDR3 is TGCGCCAGCACCCGGACAGGGGGCACTGAAGCTTTCTTT.

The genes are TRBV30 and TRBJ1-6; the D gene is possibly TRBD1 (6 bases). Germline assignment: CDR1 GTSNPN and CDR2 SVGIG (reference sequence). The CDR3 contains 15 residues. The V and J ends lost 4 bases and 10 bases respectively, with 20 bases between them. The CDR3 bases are TGTGCCTGGACCGAAGGGGCCAGGGGTTTGTCACCCCTCCACTTT. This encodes CAWTEGARGLSPLHF.

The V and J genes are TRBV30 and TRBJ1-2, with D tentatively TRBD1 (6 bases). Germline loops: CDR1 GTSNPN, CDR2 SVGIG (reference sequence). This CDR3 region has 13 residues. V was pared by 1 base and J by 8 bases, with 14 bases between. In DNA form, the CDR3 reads TGTGCCTGGAGTGACAGGGTCTTCCGCGGCTACACCTTC. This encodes CAWSDRVFRGYTF.

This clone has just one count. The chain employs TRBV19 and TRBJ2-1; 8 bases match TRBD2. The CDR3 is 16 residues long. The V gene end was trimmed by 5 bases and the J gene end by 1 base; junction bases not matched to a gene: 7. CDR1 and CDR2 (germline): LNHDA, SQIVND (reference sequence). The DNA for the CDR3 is TGTGCCAGTAGTCCTTGGACTAGCCGGTCCTACAATGAGCAGTTCTTC. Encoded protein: CASSPWTSRSYNEQFF.

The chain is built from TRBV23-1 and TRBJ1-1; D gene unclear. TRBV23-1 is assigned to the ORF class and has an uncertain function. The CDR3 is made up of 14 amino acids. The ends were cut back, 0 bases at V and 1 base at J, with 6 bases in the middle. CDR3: CASSQSRQNTEAFF. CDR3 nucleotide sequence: TGCGCCAGCAGTCAATCGCGTCAGAACACTGAAGCTTTCTTT.

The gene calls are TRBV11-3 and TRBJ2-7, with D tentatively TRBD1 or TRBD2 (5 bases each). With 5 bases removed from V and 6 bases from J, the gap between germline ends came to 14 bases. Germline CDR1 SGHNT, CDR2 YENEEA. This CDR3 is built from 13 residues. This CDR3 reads CASSLLGGSEQYF. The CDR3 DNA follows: TGTGCCAGCAGCCTCCTTGGGGGAAGCGAGCAGTACTTC.

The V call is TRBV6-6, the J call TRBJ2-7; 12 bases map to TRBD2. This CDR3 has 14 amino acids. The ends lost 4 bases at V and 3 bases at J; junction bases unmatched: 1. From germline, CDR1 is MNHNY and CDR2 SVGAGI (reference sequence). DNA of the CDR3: TGTGCCAGCAGTTCGACTAGCGGGGGCTACGAGCAGTACTTC. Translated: CASSSTSGGYEQYF.

CDR3 DNA: TGTGCCATCAGTGTAACGGACGGACAAAATTCACCCCTCCACTTT. Translating gives CAISVTDGQNSPLHF. The rearrangement uses TRBV10-3 and TRBJ1-6; D may be TRBD1 (5 bases). CDR3 length: 15 amino acids. Germline V gives CDR1 ENHRY, CDR2 SYGVKD. Trimming left V 4 bases short and J 7 bases short, with 14 bases between.

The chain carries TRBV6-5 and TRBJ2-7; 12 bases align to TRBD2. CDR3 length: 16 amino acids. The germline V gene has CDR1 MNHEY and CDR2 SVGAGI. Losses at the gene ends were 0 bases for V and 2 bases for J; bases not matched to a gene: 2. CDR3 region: CASSYSRLAGAYEQYF. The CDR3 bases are TGTGCCAGCAGTTACTCACGACTAGCGGGGGCCTACGAGCAGTACTTC.

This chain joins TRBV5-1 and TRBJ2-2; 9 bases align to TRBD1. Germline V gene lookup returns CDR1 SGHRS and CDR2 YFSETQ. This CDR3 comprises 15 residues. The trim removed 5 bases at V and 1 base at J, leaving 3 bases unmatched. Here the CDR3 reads CASRQGQGNTGELFF. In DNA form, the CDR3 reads TGCGCCAGCAGGCAGGGACAGGGGAACACCGGGGAGCTGTTTTTT.

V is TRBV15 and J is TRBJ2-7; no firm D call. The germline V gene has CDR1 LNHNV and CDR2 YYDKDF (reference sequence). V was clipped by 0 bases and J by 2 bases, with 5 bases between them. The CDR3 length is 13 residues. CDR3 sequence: CATSRDRTYEQYF. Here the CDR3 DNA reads TGTGCCACCAGCAGAGATAGAACCTACGAGCAGTACTTC.

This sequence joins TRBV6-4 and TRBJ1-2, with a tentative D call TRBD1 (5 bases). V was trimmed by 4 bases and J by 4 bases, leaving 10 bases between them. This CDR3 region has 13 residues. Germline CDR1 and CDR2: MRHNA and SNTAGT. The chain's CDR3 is CASSADRFYGYTF. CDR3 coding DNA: TGTGCCAGCAGTGCCGACAGATTCTATGGCTACACCTTC.

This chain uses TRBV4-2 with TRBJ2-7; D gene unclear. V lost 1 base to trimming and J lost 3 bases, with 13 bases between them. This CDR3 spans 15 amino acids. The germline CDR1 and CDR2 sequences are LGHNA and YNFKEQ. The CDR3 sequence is CASSQVGQALYEQYF. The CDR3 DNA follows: TGTGCCAGCAGCCAAGTCGGGCAGGCGCTCTACGAGCAGTACTTC.

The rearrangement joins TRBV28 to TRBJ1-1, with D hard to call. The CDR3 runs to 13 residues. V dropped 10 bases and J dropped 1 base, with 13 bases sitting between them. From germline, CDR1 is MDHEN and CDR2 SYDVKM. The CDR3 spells CATIYNPNTEAFF. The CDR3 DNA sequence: TGTGCCACCATCTACAATCCGAACACTGAAGCTTTCTTT.

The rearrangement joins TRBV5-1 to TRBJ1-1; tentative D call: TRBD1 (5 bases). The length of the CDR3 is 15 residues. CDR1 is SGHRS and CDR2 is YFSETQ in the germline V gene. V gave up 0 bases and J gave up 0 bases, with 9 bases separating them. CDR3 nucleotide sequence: TGCGCCAGCAGCTTGGTGGCAGGGATGAACACTGAAGCTTTCTTT. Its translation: CASSLVAGMNTEAFF. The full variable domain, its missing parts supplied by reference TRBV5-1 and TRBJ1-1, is KAGVTQTPRYLIKTRGQQVTLSCSPISGHRSVSWYQQTPGQGLQFLFEYFSETQRNKGNFPGRFSGRQFSNSRSEMNVSTLELGDSALYLCASSLVAGMNTEAFFGQGTRLTVV.

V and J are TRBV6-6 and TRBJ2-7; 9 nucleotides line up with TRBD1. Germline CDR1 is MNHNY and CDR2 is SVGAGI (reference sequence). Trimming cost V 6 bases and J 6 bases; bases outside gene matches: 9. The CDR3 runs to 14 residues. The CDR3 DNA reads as TGTGCCAGCAGCCCTGGGACAGGGATTGGCGAGCAGTACTTC. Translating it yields CASSPGTGIGEQYF.

The CDR3 region is CASSKLTSGGVTDTQYF. The CDR3 DNA is TGCGCCAGTTCTAAACTAACTAGCGGGGGGGTCACAGATACGCAGTATTTT. The V gene is TRBV5-1, the J gene TRBJ2-3; 13 nucleotides line up with TRBD2. Germline V gives CDR1 SGHRS, CDR2 YFSETQ. The CDR3 covers 17 residues. Trimming at V came to 8 bases and at J to 2 bases, leaving 11 bases not matched to a gene.

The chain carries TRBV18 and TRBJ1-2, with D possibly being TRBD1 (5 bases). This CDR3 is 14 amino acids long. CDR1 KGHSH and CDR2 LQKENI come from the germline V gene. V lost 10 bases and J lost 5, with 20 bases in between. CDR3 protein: CAIWWGGFLYGYTF. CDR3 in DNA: TGTGCCATATGGTGGGGGGGATTTCTTTATGGCTACACCTTC.

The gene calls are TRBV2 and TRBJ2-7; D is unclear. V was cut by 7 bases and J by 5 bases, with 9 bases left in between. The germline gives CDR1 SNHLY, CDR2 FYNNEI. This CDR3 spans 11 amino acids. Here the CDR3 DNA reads TGTGCCAGCACTAGAGACAACGAGCAGTACTTC. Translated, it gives CASTRDNEQYF.

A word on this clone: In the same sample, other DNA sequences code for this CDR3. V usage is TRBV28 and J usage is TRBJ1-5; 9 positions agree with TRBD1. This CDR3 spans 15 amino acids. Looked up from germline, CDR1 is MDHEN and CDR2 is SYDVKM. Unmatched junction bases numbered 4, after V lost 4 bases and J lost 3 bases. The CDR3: CASSSGQGNNQPQHF. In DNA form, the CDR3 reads TGTGCCAGCAGTTCAGGACAGGGGAACAATCAGCCCCAGCATTTT.